This TCR beta chain is drawn from a study of blood T cell repertoires in COVID-19. Background on the study: The origin of the acute and convalescent COVID-19 samples was the United States, Italy and Spain. Sample material is recorded as cDNA or gDNA derived from T cells, B-cell-depleted T cells, or PBMCs.

V shed 2 bases and J 3 bases; nucleotides not matched to a gene: 4. Germline CDR1 is ENHRY and CDR2 is SYGVKD. The CDR3 spans 15 residues. This clone was seen a single time. Original analysis: Scientists estimated how many nucleated cells there were by amplifying reference gene primers. Clones were sequenced by immunoSEQ multiplex PCR, and TCRdb holds only the in-frame ones, with some missing. That table gives V, J and clone size, and the DNA gave D and trimming. This sample has about 230,000 clones; roughly 84% occur once, and the top ten carry more than 1.2%. Specimen: peripheral blood. The chain uses TRBV10-3 and TRBJ2-5; TRBD2 aligns across 9 bases. This TCR derives from a woman in her thirties or forties who had recovered from COVID-19. CDR3 loop: CAISEAGGRKETQYF. CDR3 nucleotides: TGTGCCATCAGTGAGGCGGGGGGGCGAAAAGAGACCCAGTACTTC.